Below are 2 T cell receptor beta chains sequenced from a single sample in a study of monozygotic twins with inflammatory bowel disease. Following a re-call of the 5' RACE reads, TCRdb has one entry per CDR3 protein and lacks DNA. The sample table sets out approximately 400,000 distinct CDR3 sequences. Sequencing was carried out using blood. Every receptor here comes from a human donor with ulcerative colitis or Crohn's disease, or a healthy co-twin of an affected twin (not recorded which).

The chain joins TRBV30 to TRBJ2-7; as DNA is missing, the TRBD1 call by TCRdb cannot be tested. This CDR3 contains 14 residues. CDR1 and CDR2 from the germline V gene are GTSNPN and SVGIG (reference sequence). This chain's CDR3 is CAWSVNRFGYEQYF.

V is TRBV19 and J is TRBJ1-5; TCRdb proposes TRBD1, but this gene call is untestable without DNA. This CDR3 spans 16 amino acids. Germline values: CDR1 LNHDA, CDR2 SQIVND (reference sequence). This CDR3 reads CASSRGPLYSNQPQHF.